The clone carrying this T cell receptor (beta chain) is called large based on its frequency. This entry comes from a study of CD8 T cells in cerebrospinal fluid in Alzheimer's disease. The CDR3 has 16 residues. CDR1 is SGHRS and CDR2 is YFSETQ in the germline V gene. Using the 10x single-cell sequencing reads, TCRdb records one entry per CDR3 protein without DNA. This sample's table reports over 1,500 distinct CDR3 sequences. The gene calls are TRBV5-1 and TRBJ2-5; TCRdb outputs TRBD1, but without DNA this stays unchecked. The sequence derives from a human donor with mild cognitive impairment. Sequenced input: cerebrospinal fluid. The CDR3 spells CASSPGGTTGGETQYF.